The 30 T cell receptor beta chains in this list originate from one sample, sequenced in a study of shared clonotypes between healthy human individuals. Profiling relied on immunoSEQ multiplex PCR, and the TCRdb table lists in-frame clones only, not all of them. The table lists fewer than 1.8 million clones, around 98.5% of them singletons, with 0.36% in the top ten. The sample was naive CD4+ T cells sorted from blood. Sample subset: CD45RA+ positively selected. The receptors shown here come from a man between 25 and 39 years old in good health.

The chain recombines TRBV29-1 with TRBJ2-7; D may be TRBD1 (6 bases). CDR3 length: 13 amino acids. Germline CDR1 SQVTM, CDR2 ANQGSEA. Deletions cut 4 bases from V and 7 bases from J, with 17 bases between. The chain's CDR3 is CSVARETGLEQYF. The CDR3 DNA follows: TGCAGCGTTGCAAGGGAGACAGGCTTGGAGCAGTACTTC.

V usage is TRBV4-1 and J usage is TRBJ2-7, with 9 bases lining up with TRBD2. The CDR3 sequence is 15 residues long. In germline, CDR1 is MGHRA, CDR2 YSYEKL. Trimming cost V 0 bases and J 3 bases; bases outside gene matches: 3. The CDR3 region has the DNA TGCGCCAGCAGCCAAGAAAGACTAGCGGACTACGAGCAGTACTTC. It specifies CASSQERLADYEQYF.

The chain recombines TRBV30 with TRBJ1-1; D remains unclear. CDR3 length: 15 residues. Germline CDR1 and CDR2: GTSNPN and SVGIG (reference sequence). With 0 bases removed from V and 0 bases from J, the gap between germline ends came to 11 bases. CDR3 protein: CAWSVRKQLNTEAFF. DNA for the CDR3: TGTGCCTGGAGTGTTAGAAAACAGCTGAACACTGAAGCTTTCTTT.

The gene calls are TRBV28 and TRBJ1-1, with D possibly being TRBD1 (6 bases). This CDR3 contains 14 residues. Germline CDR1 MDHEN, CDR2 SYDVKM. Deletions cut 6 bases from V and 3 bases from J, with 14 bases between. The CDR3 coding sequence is TGTGCCAGCAGAATCGGGACACGGGACACTGAAGCTTTCTTT. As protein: CASRIGTRDTEAFF. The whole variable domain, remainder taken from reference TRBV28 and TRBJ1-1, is DVKVTQSSRYLVKRTGEKVFLECVQDMDHENMFWYRQDPGLGLRLIYFSYDVKMKEKGDIPEGYSVSREKKERFSLILESASTNQTSMYLCASRIGTRDTEAFFGQGTRLTVV.

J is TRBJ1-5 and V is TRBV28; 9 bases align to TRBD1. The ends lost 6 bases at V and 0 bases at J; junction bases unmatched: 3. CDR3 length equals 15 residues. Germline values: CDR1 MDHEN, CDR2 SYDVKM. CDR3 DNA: TGTGCCAGCAGGGGGACAGGGATTAGCAATCAGCCCCAGCATTTT. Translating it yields CASRGTGISNQPQHF.

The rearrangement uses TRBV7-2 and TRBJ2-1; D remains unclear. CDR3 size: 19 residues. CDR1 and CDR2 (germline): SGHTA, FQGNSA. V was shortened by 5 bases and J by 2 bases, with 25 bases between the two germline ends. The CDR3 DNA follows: TGTGCCAGCAGCCTCCCGGGCTCACCCGCCTTTGCCCCCTACAATGAGCAGTTCTTC. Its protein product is CASSLPGSPAFAPYNEQFF.

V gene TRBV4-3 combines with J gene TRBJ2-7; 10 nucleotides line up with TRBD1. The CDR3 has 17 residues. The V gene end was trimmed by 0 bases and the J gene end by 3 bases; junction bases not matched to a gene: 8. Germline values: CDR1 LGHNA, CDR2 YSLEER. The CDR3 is CASSQDLRDRGYYEQYF. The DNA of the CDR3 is TGCGCCAGCAGCCAAGATCTTCGGGACAGGGGATACTACGAGCAGTACTTC.

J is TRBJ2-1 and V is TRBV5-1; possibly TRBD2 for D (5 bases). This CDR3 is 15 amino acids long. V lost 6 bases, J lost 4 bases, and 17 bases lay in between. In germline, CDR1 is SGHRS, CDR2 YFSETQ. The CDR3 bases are TGCGCCAGCAAGGAGCGGCCCAACGTTTACAATGAGCAGTTCTTC. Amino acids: CASKERPNVYNEQFF. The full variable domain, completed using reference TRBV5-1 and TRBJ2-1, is KAGVTQTPRYLIKTRGQQVTLSCSPISGHRSVSWYQQTPGQGLQFLFEYFSETQRNKGNFPGRFSGRQFSNSRSEMNVSTLELGDSALYLCASKERPNVYNEQFFGPGTRLTVL.

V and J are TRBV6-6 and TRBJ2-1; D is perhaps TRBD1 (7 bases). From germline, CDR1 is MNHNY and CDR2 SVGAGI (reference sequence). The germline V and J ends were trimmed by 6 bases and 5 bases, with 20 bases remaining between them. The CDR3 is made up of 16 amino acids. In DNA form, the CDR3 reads TGTGCCAGCAGCAAATGGGACAGTGGAGGGCACAATGAGCAGTTCTTC. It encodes CASSKWDSGGHNEQFF.

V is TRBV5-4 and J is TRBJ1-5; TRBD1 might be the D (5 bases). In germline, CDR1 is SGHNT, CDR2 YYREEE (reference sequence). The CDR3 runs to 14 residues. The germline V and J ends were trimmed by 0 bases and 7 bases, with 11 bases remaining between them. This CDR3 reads CASSLDRGLQPQHF. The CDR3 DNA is TGTGCCAGCAGCTTGGATAGGGGCTTGCAGCCCCAGCATTTT.

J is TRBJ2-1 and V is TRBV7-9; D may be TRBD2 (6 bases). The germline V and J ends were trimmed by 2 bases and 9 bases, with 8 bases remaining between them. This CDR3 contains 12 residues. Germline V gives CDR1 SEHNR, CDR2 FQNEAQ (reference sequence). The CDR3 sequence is CASSLWRGEQFF. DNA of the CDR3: TGTGCCAGCAGCTTATGGCGGGGTGAGCAGTTCTTC.

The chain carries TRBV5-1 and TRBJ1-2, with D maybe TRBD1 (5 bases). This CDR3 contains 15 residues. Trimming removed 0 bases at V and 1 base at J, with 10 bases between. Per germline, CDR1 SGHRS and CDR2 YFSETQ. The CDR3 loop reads CASSLAGASNYGYTF. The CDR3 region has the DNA TGCGCCAGCAGCTTGGCTGGGGCTAGTAACTATGGCTACACCTTC.

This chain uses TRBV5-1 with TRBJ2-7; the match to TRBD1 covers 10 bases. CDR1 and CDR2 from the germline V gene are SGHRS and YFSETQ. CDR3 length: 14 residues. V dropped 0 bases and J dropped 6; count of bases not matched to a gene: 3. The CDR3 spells CASSLEGTGAEQYF. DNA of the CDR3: TGCGCCAGCAGCTTGGAAGGGACAGGGGCCGAGCAGTACTTC.

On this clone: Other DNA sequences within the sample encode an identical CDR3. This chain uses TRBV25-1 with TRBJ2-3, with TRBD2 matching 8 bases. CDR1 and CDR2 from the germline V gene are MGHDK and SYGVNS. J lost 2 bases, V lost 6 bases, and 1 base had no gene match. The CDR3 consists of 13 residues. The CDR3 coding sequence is TGTGCCAGCAGAGCGGGGGCCACAGATACGCAGTATTTT. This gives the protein CASRAGATDTQYF.

The CDR3, as DNA: TGTGCCAGCTCATCCGGACAGGGGGTAGCCTACGAGCAGTACTTC. Its protein is CASSSGQGVAYEQYF. The rearrangement links TRBV18 to TRBJ2-7; TRBD1 matches at 10 bases. The ends lost 5 bases at V and 2 bases at J; junction bases unmatched: 6. There are 15 residues in the CDR3. Germline loops: CDR1 KGHSH, CDR2 LQKENI.

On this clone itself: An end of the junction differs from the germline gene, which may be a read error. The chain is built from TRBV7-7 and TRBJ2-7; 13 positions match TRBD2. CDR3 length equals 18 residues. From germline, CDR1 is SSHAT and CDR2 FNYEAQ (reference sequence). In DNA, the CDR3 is TGTGCTAGCAGCTTATTATCCCGACTAGCGGGGGGTCCGCGGGAGCAGTACTTC. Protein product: CASSLLSRLAGGPREQYF.

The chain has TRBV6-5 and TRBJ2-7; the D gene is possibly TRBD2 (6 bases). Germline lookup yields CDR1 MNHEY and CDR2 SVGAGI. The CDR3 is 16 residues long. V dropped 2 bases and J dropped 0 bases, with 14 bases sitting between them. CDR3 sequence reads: CASSYLISGSSYEQYF. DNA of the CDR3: TGTGCCAGCAGTTACCTAATTAGCGGTAGCTCCTACGAGCAGTACTTC.

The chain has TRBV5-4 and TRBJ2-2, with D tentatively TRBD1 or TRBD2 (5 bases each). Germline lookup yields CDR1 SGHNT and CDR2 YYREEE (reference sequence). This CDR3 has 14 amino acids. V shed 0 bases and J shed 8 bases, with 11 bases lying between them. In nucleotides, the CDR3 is TGTGCCAGCAGCTTGGATATGGGGGTTGGGGAGCTGTTTTTT. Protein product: CASSLDMGVGELFF.

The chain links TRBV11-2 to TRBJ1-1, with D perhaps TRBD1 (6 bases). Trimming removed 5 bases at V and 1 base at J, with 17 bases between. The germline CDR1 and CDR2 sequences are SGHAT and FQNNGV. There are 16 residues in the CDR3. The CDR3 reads CASSQGPGSWNTEAFF. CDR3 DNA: TGTGCCAGCAGCCAGGGGCCCGGGTCCTGGAACACTGAAGCTTTCTTT. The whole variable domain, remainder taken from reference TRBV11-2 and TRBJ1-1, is EAGVAQSPRYKIIEKRQSVAFWCNPISGHATLYWYQQILGQGPKLLIQFQNNGVVDDSQLPKDRFSAERLKGVDSTLKIQPAKLEDSAVYLCASSQGPGSWNTEAFFGQGTRLTVV.

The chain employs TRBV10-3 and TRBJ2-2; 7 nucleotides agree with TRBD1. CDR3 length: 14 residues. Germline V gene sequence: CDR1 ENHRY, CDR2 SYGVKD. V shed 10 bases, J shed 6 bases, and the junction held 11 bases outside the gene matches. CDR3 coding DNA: TGTGCCACCAGGAGCACAGGGGTGGCCGGGGAGCTGTTTTTT. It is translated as CATRSTGVAGELFF.

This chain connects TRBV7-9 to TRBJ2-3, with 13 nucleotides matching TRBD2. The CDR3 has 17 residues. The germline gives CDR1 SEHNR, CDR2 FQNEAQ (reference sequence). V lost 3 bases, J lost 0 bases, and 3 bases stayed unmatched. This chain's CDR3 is CASSLELAGGSTDTQYF. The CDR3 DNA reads TGTGCCAGCAGCTTGGAACTAGCGGGAGGGAGCACAGATACGCAGTATTTT. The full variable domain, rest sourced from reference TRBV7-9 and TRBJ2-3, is DTGVSQNPRHKITKRGQNVTFRCDPISEHNRLYWYRQTLGQGPEFLTYFQNEAQLEKSRLLSDRFSAERPKGSFSTLEIQRTEQGDSAMYLCASSLELAGGSTDTQYFGPGTRLTVL.

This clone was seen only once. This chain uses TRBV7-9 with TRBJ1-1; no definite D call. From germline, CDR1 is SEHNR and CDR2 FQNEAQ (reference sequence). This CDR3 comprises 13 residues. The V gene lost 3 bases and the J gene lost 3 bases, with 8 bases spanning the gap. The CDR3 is CASSFTRDTEAFF. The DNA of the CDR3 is TGTGCCAGCAGCTTCACAAGGGACACTGAAGCTTTCTTT.

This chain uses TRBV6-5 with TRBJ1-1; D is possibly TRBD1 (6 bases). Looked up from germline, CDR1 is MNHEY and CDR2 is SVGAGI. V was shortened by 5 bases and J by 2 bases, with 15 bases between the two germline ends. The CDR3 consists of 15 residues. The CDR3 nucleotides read TGTGCCAGCAGTGGAGACAGGCGAAGAAACACTGAAGCTTTCTTT. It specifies CASSGDRRRNTEAFF.

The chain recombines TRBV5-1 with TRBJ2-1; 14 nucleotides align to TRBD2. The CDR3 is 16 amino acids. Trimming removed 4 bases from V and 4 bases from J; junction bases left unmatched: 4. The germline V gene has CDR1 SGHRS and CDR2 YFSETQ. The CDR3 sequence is CASSRLAGGLYNEQFF. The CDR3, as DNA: TGCGCCAGCAGCCGACTAGCGGGAGGGCTTTACAATGAGCAGTTCTTC. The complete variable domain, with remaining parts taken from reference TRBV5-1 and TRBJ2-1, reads KAGVTQTPRYLIKTRGQQVTLSCSPISGHRSVSWYQQTPGQGLQFLFEYFSETQRNKGNFPGRFSGRQFSNSRSEMNVSTLELGDSALYLCASSRLAGGLYNEQFFGPGTRLTVL.

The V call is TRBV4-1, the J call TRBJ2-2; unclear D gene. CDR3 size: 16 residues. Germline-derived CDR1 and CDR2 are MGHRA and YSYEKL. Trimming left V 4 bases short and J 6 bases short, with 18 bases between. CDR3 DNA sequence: TGCGCCAGCAGCCCAGGTGACTTCTGGCTCCCCGGGGAGCTGTTTTTT. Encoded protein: CASSPGDFWLPGELFF.

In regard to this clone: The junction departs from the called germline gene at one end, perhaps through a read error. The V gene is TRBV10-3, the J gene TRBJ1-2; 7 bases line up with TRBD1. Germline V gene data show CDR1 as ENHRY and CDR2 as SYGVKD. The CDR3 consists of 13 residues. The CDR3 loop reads CASSEGTAYGYTF. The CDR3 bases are TGTGCCAGCAGTGAGGGGACAGCTTATGGCTACACCTTC.

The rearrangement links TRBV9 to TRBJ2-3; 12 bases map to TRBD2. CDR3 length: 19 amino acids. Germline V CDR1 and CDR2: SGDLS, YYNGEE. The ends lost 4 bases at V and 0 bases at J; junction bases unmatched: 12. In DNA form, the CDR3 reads TGTGCCAGCAGCTCCCTCCTAGCGGGAGGGATAACTAGCACAGATACGCAGTATTTT. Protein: CASSSLLAGGITSTDTQYF.

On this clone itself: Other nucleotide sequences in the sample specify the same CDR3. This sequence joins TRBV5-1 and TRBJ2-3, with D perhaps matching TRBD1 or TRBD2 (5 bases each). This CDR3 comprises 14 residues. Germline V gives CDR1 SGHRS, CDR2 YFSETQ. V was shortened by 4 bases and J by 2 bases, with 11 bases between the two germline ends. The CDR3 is CASSLGTYTDTQYF. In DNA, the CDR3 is TGCGCCAGCAGCCTTGGGACCTACACAGATACGCAGTATTTT.

The CDR3 loop reads CASSSYMEGTIYF. The CDR3 nucleotides read TGTGCCAGCAGCTCATACATGGAGGGCACCATATATTTT. The chain couples TRBV11-3 to TRBJ1-3; D ambiguous. Germline CDR1 reads SGHNT; CDR2 reads YENEEA. This CDR3 is built from 13 residues. Trimming took off 4 bases at V and 9 bases at J, with 13 bases between the two ends.

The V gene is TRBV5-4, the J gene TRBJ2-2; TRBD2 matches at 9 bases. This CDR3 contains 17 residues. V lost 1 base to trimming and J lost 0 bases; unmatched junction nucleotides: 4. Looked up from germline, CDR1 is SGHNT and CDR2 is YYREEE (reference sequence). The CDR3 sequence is CASSLYLAGTNTGELFF. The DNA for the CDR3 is TGTGCCAGCAGCTTGTATCTAGCGGGGACGAACACCGGGGAGCTGTTTTTT.